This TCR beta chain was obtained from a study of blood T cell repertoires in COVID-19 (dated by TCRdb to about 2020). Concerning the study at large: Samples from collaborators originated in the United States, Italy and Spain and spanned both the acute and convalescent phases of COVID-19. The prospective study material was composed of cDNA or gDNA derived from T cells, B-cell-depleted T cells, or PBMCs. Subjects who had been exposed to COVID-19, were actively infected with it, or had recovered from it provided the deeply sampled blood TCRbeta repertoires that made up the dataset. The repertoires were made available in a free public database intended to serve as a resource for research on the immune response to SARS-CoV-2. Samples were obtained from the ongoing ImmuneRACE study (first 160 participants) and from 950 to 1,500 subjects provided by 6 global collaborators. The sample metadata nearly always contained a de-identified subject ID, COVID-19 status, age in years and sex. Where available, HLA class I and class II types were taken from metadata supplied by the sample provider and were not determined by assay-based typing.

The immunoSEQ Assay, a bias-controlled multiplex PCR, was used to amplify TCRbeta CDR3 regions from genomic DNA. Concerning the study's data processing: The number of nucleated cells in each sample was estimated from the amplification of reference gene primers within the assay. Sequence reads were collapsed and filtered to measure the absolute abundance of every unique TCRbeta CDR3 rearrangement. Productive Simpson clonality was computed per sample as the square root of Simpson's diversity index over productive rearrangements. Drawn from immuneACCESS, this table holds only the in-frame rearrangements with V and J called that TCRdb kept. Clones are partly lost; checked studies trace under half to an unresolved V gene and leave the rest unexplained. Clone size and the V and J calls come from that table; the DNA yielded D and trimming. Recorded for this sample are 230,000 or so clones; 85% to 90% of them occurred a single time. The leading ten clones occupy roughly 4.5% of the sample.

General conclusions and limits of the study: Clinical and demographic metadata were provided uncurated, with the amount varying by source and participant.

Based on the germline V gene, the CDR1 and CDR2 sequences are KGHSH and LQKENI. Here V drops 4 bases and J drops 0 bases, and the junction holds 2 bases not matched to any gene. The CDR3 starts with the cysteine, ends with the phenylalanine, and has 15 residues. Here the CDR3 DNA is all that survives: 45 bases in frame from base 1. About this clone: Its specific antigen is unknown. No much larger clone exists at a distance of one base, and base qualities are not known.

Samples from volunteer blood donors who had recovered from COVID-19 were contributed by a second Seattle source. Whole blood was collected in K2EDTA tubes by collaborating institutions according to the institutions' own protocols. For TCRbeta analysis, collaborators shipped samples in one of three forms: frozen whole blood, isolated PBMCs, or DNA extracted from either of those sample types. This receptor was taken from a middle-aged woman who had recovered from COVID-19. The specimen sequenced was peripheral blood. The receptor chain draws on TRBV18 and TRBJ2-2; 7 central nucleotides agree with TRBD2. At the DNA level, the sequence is TGTGCCAGCTCACGCGGGGGACCGAACACCGGGGAGCTGTTTTTT. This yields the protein CASSRGGPNTGELFF.